A selection of T cell receptor beta chains follows, all from one sample in a study of cytomegalovirus exposure and HLA in healthy donors. Sequencing was performed with immunoSEQ multiplex PCR; in TCRdb, only in-frame clones are kept and a portion is missing. The data contain around 170,000 clones, roughly 72% of them singletons. The sample comprised PBMCs. Receptors originate from a man aged 40-50 years in good health and CMV-seronegative. Both conserved end residues are part of each CDR3. Fields, in order: J gene, V gene, D gene, clone size, CDR3 DNA, CDR3 protein. The D gene is left open where the match is weak. Some rows have no size entry. The others give once, few or many, or a class for an expanded clone.

TRBJ1-2 TRBV6-1 . . TGTGCCAGTGGGGAGGCCTATGGCTACACCTTC CASGEAYGYTF
TRBJ2-6 TRBV30 . . TGTGCCTGGAGTGTTTTGGGGGCTGGGGCCAACGGCCTGACTTTC CAWSVLGAGANGLTF
TRBJ1-3 TRBV19 TRBD1 few TGTGCCAGTAGTCCCGGACAGGTTGGAAACACCATATATTTT CASSPGQVGNTIYF
TRBJ1-2 TRBV5-6 . . TGTGCCAGCAGCGCCTCGGGTAATGGCTACACCTTC CASSASGNGYTF
TRBJ1-1 TRBV5-6 . few TGTGCCAGCAGTGACAGGCCATGGGGTTTAAACACTGAAGCTTTCTTT CASSDRPWGLNTEAFF
TRBJ2-1 TRBV19 TRBD2 . TGTGCCAGTAGTATAGGGACTAGCGGGAGGGCTGGGAATGAGCAGTTCTTC CASSIGTSGRAGNEQFF
TRBJ2-1 TRBV5-6 TRBD2 . TGTGCCAGCAGCTTCCGGGGGAGCGGGAGGGCGTTTTACAATGAGCAGTTCTTC CASSFRGSGRAFYNEQFF
TRBJ2-3 TRBV5-4 TRBD1 . TGTGCCAGCAGCTCTGACAGGGGTACCGCAGATACGCAGTATTTT CASSSDRGTADTQYF
TRBJ2-3 TRBV29-1 . . TGCAGCGTTGAAGCGACTCCCACAGATACGCAGTATTTT CSVEATPTDTQYF
TRBJ1-2 TRBV10-3 TRBD1 . TGTGCCATCAGCACGACAGGGCTGGGTGGCTACACCTTC CAISTTGLGGYTF
TRBJ2-1 TRBV4-1 TRBD2 few TGCGCCAGCAGCTTGGGACTAGCGGGAGGGGTTGAGCAGTTCTTC CASSLGLAGGVEQFF
TRBJ1-6 TRBV19 TRBD1 . TGTGCCAGCCGGGACAGTAGGGGTTCACCCCTCCACTTT CASRDSRGSPLHF
TRBJ1-2 TRBV28 . . TGTGCCAGCTCTAACCCCGCCGAGGGAAGGTATGGCTACACCTTC CASSNPAEGRYGYTF
TRBJ1-1 TRBV9 TRBD1 . TGTGCCAGCAGCCGACGGGACAGGGACAACACTGAAGCTTTCTTT CASSRRDRDNTEAFF
TRBJ1-6 TRBV7-9 . few TGTTCCAGCAGCTTATTCTCGGAGGGAGTACACTTT CSSSLFSEGVHF
TRBJ2-3 TRBV7-6 TRBD2 . TGTGCCAGCAGCCTCCTAGCGGGATCTGCTACAGATACGCAGTATTTT CASSLLAGSATDTQYF
TRBJ2-3 TRBV5-1 TRBD2 . TGCGCCAGCAGCTTGGAGGGACTAGCGGGAGGAGATACGCAGTATTTT CASSLEGLAGGDTQYF
TRBJ1-1 TRBV30 . . TGTGCCTGGATCCGCAGGGTTACGAACACTGAAGCTTTCTTT CAWIRRVTNTEAFF
TRBJ2-4 TRBV15 . . TGTGCCACCAGCAGAGTTCTAGGCAGGGTGGACATTCAGTACTTC CATSRVLGRVDIQYF
TRBJ1-3 TRBV7-9 . . TGTGCCAGCAGCTTAGTTGGAGGGACTGGAAACACCATATATTTT CASSLVGGTGNTIYF
TRBJ2-3 TRBV6-6 . . TGTGCCAGCAGTTACTCTGGGCGGGCAAGCCGGGATACGCAGTATTTT CASSYSGRASRDTQYF
TRBJ1-1 TRBV28 . . TGTGCCAGCCTTCCCCGGCAGGTGAACACTGAAGCTTTCTTT CASLPRQVNTEAFF
TRBJ1-1 TRBV18 . . TGTGCCAGCTCACCACGACAGGAGAACACTGAAGCTTTCTTT CASSPRQENTEAFF
TRBJ1-1 TRBV11-2 . once TGTGCCAGCAGCTTGAGCCCGGGAGCGATGAACACTGAAGCTTTCTTT CASSLSPGAMNTEAFF
TRBJ2-5 TRBV5-1 . . TGCGCCAGCAGCTTGGTCTTACAAGAGACCCAGTACTTC CASSLVLQETQYF
TRBJ1-2 TRBV6-5 . . TGTGCCAGCAGTTCTCCGTGGCAGGCCGATGGTGGCTACACCTTC CASSSPWQADGGYTF
TRBJ2-3 TRBV4-1 TRBD2 once TGCGCCAGCAGCCAAGAAGGGGGAAGACAGAAAGCGGGAGACTCCCTCACAGATACGCAGTATTTT CASSQEGGRQKAGDSLTDTQYF
TRBJ2-1 TRBV7-2 TRBD1 . TGTGCCAGCCGAGAACAGGGGGCGCGGTCCTACAATGAGCAGTTCTTC CASREQGARSYNEQFF
TRBJ1-2 TRBV5-1 . . TGCGCCAGCAGCTTGGTATTATTCGGAGGCCGCTACACCTTC CASSLVLFGGRYTF
TRBJ2-3 TRBV27 . . TGTGCCAGCTCGACACTAGAAACCCGCACAGATACGCAGTATTTT CASSTLETRTDTQYF
TRBJ1-6 TRBV19 TRBD1 . TGTGCCAGTAGCCTCCTACCGGGACAGGGGTATTCACCCCTCCACTTT CASSLLPGQGYSPLHF
TRBJ2-1 TRBV4-1 . few TGCGCCAGCAGCCAAGATCTAGGAGGGAACGCCTACAATGAGCAGTTCTTC CASSQDLGGNAYNEQFF
TRBJ2-6 TRBV13 . . TGTGCCAGCAGCTTTTTGACAGGATCGTTGTCTGGGGCCAACGTCCTGACTTTC CASSFLTGSLSGANVLTF
TRBJ2-7 TRBV5-1 . . TGCGCCAGCAGCTTCTTTACAGGGTCCGAGCAGTACTTC CASSFFTGSEQYF
TRBJ2-1 TRBV6-5 . once TGTGCCAGCAGTTACTCGACGGGATCCTACAATGAGCAGTTCTTC CASSYSTGSYNEQFF
TRBJ2-5 TRBV28 . . TGTGCCAGCATGGGGAGAGAGGAGACCCAGTACTTC CASMGREETQYF
TRBJ2-6 TRBV27 . . TGTGCCAGCAAAGCGATTGGGCAGGGTGGGCGAAAAGGGGCCAACGGCCTGACTTTC CASKAIGQGGRKGANGLTF
TRBJ2-1 TRBV28 TRBD2 . TGTGCCAGCAGACTAGCGGGAGGGGGCAATGAGCAGTTCTTC CASRLAGGGNEQFF
TRBJ1-5 TRBV4-1 TRBD1 few TGCGCCAGCAGCCAAGGTGCGGGACAGGGGAGTCAGCCCCAGCATTTT CASSQGAGQGSQPQHF
TRBJ2-5 TRBV5-1 . . TGCGCCAGCAGCTTGGGAGAAGAGACCCAGTACTTC CASSLGEETQYF
TRBJ2-2 TRBV29-1 . . TGCAGCGTTGAACCCAGGGCCGGGGAGCTGTTTTTT CSVEPRAGELFF
TRBJ2-2 TRBV7-3 TRBD2 . TGTGCCAGCAGCCTTCTCGGACTAGCGGGCCACACCGGGGAGCTGTTTTTT CASSLLGLAGHTGELFF
TRBJ2-3 TRBV5-4 TRBD2 . TGTGCCAGCAGCCTTAGCGGGACTAGCACAGATACGCAGTATTTT CASSLSGTSTDTQYF
TRBJ1-4 TRBV7-2 TRBD1 . TGTGCCAGCAGCTTAATCGGAAGGACAGGGGGAGGAAAACTGTTTTTT CASSLIGRTGGGKLFF
TRBJ1-1 TRBV28 . . TGTGCCAGCAGCCCCTCTCGGTCGGAAGCTTTCTTT CASSPSRSEAFF
TRBJ2-7 TRBV4-1 TRBD1 . TGCGCCAGCAGCCAGTCCCCGGGACAGGGGGTCCACGAGCAGTACTTC CASSQSPGQGVHEQYF
TRBJ2-3 TRBV7-2 . . TGTGCCAGCAGCTTAACTTCCTCCACAGATACGCAGTATTTT CASSLTSSTDTQYF
TRBJ2-7 TRBV28 . . TGTGCCAGCCGTGGGGGTAGCGGAACCTACGAGCAGTACTTC CASRGGSGTYEQYF
TRBJ2-4 TRBV19 TRBD2 . TGTGCCAGTAGTATTGCGGGAGGGCCGGGAAACATTCAGTACTTC CASSIAGGPGNIQYF
TRBJ2-1 TRBV7-9 . . TGTGCCAGCAGCCGTGGACTGACTTCCTACAATGAGCAGTTCTTC CASSRGLTSYNEQFF
TRBJ2-3 TRBV5-6 . . TGTGCCAGCAGCTTAGAGGGAACAGATACGCAGTATTTT CASSLEGTDTQYF